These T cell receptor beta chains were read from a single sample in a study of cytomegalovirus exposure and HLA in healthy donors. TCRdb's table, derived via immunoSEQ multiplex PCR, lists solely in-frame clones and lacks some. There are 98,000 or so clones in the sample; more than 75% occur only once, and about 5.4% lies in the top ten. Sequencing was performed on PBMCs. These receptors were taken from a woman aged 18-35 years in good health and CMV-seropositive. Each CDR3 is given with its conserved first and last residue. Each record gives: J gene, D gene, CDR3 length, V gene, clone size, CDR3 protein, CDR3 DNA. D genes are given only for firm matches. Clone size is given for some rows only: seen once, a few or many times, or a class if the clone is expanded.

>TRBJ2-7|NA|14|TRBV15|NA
CATSRDRTSYEQYF
TGTGCCACCAGCAGAGATCGGACTTCCTACGAGCAGTACTTC
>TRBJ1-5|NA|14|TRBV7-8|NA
CASSLGGSGQPQHF
TGTGCCAGCAGCTTAGGAGGTTCTGGTCAGCCCCAGCATTTT
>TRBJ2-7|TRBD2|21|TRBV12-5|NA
CASGHRPIPGLAGGNPYEQYF
TGTGCTAGTGGTCACCGACCGATCCCGGGACTAGCGGGAGGGAATCCCTACGAGCAGTACTTC
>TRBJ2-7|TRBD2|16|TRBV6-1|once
CASSEYAGENSYEQYF
TGTGCCAGCAGTGAATATGCGGGGGAAAACTCCTACGAGCAGTACTTC
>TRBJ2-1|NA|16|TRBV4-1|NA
CASSQDVDVYYNEQFF
TGCGCCAGCAGCCAAGACGTTGATGTCTACTACAATGAGCAGTTCTTC
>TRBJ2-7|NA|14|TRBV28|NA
CASSSPTRAYEQYF
TGTGCCAGCAGTTCCCCTACGAGGGCCTACGAGCAGTACTTC
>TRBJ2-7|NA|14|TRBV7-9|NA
CASSFLPTGGEQYF
TGTGCCAGCAGCTTTCTCCCTACCGGGGGTGAGCAGTACTTC
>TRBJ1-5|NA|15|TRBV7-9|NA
CASSFGSDSNQPQHF
TGTGCCAGCAGCTTTGGCAGCGATAGCAATCAGCCCCAGCATTTT
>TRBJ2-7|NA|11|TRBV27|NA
CASRLQGEQYF
TGTGCCAGCCGACTACAGGGCGAGCAGTACTTC
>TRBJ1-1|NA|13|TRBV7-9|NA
CASSLVEGSEAFF
TGTGCCAGCAGCTTAGTGGAGGGGTCTGAAGCTTTCTTT
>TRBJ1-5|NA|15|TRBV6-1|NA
CASSEAGASNQPQHF
TGTGCCAGCAGTGAAGCGGGGGCGAGCAATCAGCCCCAGCATTTT
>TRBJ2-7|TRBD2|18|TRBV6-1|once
CASSESAVGLAVLYEQYF
TGTGCCAGCAGTGAATCGGCTGTGGGGCTAGCGGTACTCTACGAGCAGTACTTC
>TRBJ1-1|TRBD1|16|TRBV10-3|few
CAISESGGQLNTEAFF
TGTGCCATCAGTGAGTCCGGGGGACAGCTGAACACTGAAGCTTTCTTT
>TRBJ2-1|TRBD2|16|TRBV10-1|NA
CARGTSGRHEYNEQFF
TGCGCCAGGGGGACTAGCGGGAGACACGAATACAATGAGCAGTTCTTC
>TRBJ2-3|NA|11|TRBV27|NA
CASRTTDTQYF
TGTGCCAGCAGGACAACAGATACGCAGTATTTT
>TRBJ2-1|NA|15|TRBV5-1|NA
CASSVLPTDYNEQFF
TGCGCCAGCAGTGTCCTTCCGACAGACTACAATGAGCAGTTCTTC
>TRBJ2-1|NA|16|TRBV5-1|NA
CASSSTTGPKGNEQFF
TGCGCCAGCAGCTCCACTACAGGACCGAAGGGCAATGAGCAGTTCTTC
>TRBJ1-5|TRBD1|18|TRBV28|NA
CASSPPGQGARSNQPQHF
TGTGCCAGCAGCCCTCCGGGACAGGGGGCTCGTAGCAATCAGCCCCAGCATTTT
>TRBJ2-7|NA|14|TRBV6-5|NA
CASSYSQGSYEQYF
TGTGCCAGCAGTTACAGTCAGGGATCCTACGAGCAGTACTTC
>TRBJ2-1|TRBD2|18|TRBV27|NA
CASSPTGGVAALYNEQFF
TGTGCCAGCAGTCCCACGGGGGGAGTCGCGGCCTTATACAATGAGCAGTTCTTC
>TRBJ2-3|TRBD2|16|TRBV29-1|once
CSVEGGLAGRTDTQYF
TGCAGCGTTGAAGGGGGACTAGCGGGGCGGACAGATACGCAGTATTTT
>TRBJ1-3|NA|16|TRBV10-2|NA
CASSETGERSGNTIYF
TGCGCCAGCAGTGAAACGGGAGAAAGGTCTGGAAACACCATATATTTT
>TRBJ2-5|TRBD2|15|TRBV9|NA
CASSDIAGVGETQYF
TGTGCCAGCAGCGACATAGCGGGAGTTGGTGAGACCCAGTACTTC
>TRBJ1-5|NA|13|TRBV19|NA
CASRGDSNQPQHF
TGTGCCAGTCGCGGGGATAGCAATCAGCCCCAGCATTTT
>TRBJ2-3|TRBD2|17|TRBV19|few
CASSFGLAVGNTDTQYF
TGTGCCAGTAGTTTTGGACTAGCGGTCGGAAACACAGATACGCAGTATTTT
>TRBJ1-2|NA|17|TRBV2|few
CASSEWGPGGGGYGYTF
TGTGCCAGCAGTGAATGGGGGCCGGGTGGGGGCGGCTATGGCTACACCTTC
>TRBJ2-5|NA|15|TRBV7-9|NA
CASSFTRGSTETQYF
TGTGCCAGCAGCTTCACGCGCGGCTCGACAGAGACCCAGTACTTC
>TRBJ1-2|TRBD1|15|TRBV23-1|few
CASSLGDRVIYGYTF
TGCGCCAGCAGTCTGGGGGACAGGGTCATCTATGGCTACACCTTC
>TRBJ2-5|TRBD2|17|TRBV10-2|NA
CASSEGSGRTVQETQYF
TGCGCCAGCAGTGAAGGGAGCGGGAGGACTGTCCAAGAGACCCAGTACTTC